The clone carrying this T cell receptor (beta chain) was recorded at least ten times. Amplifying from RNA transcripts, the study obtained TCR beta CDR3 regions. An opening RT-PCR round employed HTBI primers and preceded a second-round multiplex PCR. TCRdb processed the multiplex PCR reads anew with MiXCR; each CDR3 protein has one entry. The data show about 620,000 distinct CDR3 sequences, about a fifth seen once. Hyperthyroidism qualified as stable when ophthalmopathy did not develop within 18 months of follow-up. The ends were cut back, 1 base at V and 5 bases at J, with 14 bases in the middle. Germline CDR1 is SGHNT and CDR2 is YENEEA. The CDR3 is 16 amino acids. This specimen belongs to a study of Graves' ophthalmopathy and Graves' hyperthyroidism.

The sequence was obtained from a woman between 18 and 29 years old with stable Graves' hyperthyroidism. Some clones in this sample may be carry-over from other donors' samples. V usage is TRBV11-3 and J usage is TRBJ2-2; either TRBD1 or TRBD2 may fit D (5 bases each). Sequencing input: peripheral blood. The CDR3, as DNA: TGTGCCAGCAGCTTAGGGGACCCTGCGAGGACCGGGGAGCTGTTTTTT. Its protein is CASSLGDPARTGELFF.